This T cell receptor (beta chain) was documented in a study of monozygotic twins with cystic fibrosis. Across the study: With about 16 PCR cycles, barcoded libraries came from about 3 micrograms of fragmented DNA.

Findings and limits, study-wide: Co-twins had the most similar V usage for 13 of 16 pairs, J for 8. Monozygotic CF twin pairs shared significantly more nucleotide-identical clonotypes than unrelated CF individuals did. In this small cohort, shared CDR3 numbers showed no association with age, concordance or disease severity.

Repertoires were generated with immunoSEQ multiplex PCR, while TCRdb's copy carries only in-frame clones and drops some. The sample has around 25,000 clones; around 90% are singletons. A single count supports this clone. What it recognizes is unknown. The germline gives CDR1 SGHNT, CDR2 YYREEE (reference sequence). The CDR3 sequence is 15 residues long. Trimming removed 4 bases from V and 2 bases from J, with 13 bases in between. The origin of this receptor is a girl between 2 and 10 years old with cystic fibrosis. Material: blood. The rearrangement uses TRBV5-4 and TRBJ2-1; D not resolved. CDR3 coding DNA: TGTGCCAGCAGCCCAGACATCAATCCCTACAATGAGCAGTTCTTC. Residues: CASSPDINPYNEQFF.